One sample yielded the 29 T cell receptor beta chains listed below, sequenced in a study of PD-L1 blockade in urothelial cancer. The method was immunoSEQ multiplex PCR; TCRdb's version includes in-frame clones alone and lacks a portion of them. The table records around 50,000 clones, about 85% of them present only once. Time point in this sample: peripheral blood 6 weeks after treatment start. The sample here was PBMCs, taken around atezolizumab (anti-PD-L1) treatment. The receptor source for this set is a man aged 45-65 years with urothelial cancer.

This chain uses TRBV28 with TRBJ2-3, with 12 bases matching TRBD2. Germline values: CDR1 MDHEN, CDR2 SYDVKM. V lost 7 bases and J lost 0; bases outside the gene matches: 8. This CDR3 is 17 amino acids long. CDR3 DNA sequence: TGTGCCAGCACTAGCGGGAGGGCTCACTATAGCACAGATACGCAGTATTTT. It encodes CASTSGRAHYSTDTQYF.

The gene calls are TRBV6-1 and TRBJ1-5, with 8 bases identical to TRBD1. Per the germline V gene, CDR1 is MNHNS and CDR2 is SASEGT. The V gene end was trimmed by 6 bases and the J gene end by 5 bases; junction bases not matched to a gene: 6. This CDR3 spans 14 amino acids. DNA of the CDR3: TGTGCCAGCAGCCGGACAGGGTTGGATCAGCCCCAGCATTTT. Translation: CASSRTGLDQPQHF.

V is TRBV29-1 and J is TRBJ2-3, with 10 bases identical to TRBD1. The CDR3 length is 17 residues. V was clipped by 1 base and J by 1 base; unmatched bases: 8. The germline gives CDR1 SQVTM, CDR2 ANQGSEA. The CDR3 coding sequence is TGCAGCGTTGAAGGGACAGGGGGGAGTAAGCGCACAGATACGCAGTATTTT. Encoded protein: CSVEGTGGSKRTDTQYF.

The rearrangement links TRBV9 to TRBJ2-7; TRBD1 aligns across 12 bases. CDR1 is SGDLS, CDR2 YYNGEE, per germline. V lost 3 bases to trimming and J lost 6 bases; unmatched junction nucleotides: 7. This CDR3 contains 15 residues. CDR3 region: CASSAGTGGKVEQYF. The CDR3 region has the DNA TGTGCCAGCAGCGCCGGGACAGGGGGCAAGGTCGAGCAGTACTTC. Looking up the rest from reference TRBV9 and TRBJ2-7 gives the full variable domain: DSGVTQTPKHLITATGQRVTLRCSPRSGDLSVYWYQQSLDQGLQFLIQYYNGEERAKGNILERFSAQQFPDLHSELNLSSLELGDSALYFCASSAGTGGKVEQYFGPGTRLTVT.

This rearrangement joins TRBV5-4 to TRBJ1-3; D gene uncertain. The CDR3 runs to 14 residues. CDR1 and CDR2 from the germline V gene are SGHNT and YYREEE (reference sequence). Trimming cost V 3 bases and J 3 bases, with 10 bases left between them. The CDR3 loop reads CASSSKFGGNTIYF. Written as DNA, the CDR3 is TGTGCCAGCAGCTCAAAATTCGGTGGAAACACCATATATTTT.

The chain carries TRBV18 and TRBJ2-2, with 7 bases fitting TRBD1. The junction had 7 bases not matched to a gene; V was cut back by 3 bases and J by 3 bases. The V gene's germline CDR1 is KGHSH and CDR2 LQKENI. This CDR3 is 16 amino acids long. In DNA, the CDR3 is TGTGCCAGCTCACCGGACAGGACCATTGACACCGGGGAGCTGTTTTTT. Amino acids: CASSPDRTIDTGELFF.

The V gene is TRBV5-1, the J gene TRBJ1-5; tentative D call: TRBD1 (5 bases). Trimming left V 4 bases short and J 1 base short, with 12 bases between. In germline, CDR1 is SGHRS, CDR2 YFSETQ. The CDR3 runs 15 residues. In DNA, the CDR3 is TGCGCCAGCAGCCCCGGACATCTGAGCAATCAGCCCCAGCATTTT. This codes for CASSPGHLSNQPQHF.

The gene calls are TRBV19 and TRBJ1-1, with D unclear. The ends were cut back, 0 bases at V and 0 bases at J, with 5 bases in the middle. This CDR3 has 14 amino acids. In germline, CDR1 is LNHDA, CDR2 SQIVND (reference sequence). The CDR3 DNA reads TGTGCCAGTAGTATAGATCCAGTGAACACTGAAGCTTTCTTT. This codes for CASSIDPVNTEAFF.

This sequence joins TRBV9 and TRBJ2-5, with D tentatively TRBD2 (6 bases). The V gene's germline CDR1 is SGDLS and CDR2 YYNGEE. Trimming removed 0 bases from V and 5 bases from J, with 11 bases in between. CDR3 size: 14 residues. This CDR3 reads CASSVAGVLETQYF. The CDR3 DNA reads as TGTGCCAGCAGCGTAGCGGGAGTGTTGGAGACCCAGTACTTC.

The chain employs TRBV28 and TRBJ1-5; the D is unclear. The germline V gene has CDR1 MDHEN and CDR2 SYDVKM. V dropped 10 bases and J dropped 0 bases, with 19 bases sitting between them. The CDR3 is 16 amino acids. CDR3 sequence reads: CATSVSGRDSNQPQHF. The CDR3 coding sequence is TGTGCCACCTCAGTTTCGGGGAGGGATAGCAATCAGCCCCAGCATTTT.

J is TRBJ2-1 and V is TRBV6-5; D is unclear. From germline, CDR1 is MNHEY and CDR2 SVGAGI. V lost 5 bases and J lost 0, with 11 bases in between. The CDR3 spans 15 residues. Here the CDR3 DNA reads TGTGCCAGCAGTCCAACTTACAGCTCCTACAATGAGCAGTTCTTC. This translates into CASSPTYSSYNEQFF.

The V and J genes are TRBV7-6 and TRBJ1-5, with 10 bases identical to TRBD1. The V and J ends lost 0 bases and 7 bases, in that order; junction bases with no gene match: 6. The CDR3 spans 16 residues. Germline CDR1 and CDR2: SGHVS and FNYEAQ. The DNA of the CDR3 is TGTGCCAGCAGCTTAGCGACAGGGGGCTTGGGACAGCCCCAGCATTTT. Its translation is CASSLATGGLGQPQHF.

The genes are TRBV12-2 and TRBJ2-7; the table names TRBD2, a call not compared with the DNA. TRBV12-2 is termed a pseudogene. The CDR3 contains 15 residues. The CDR3 DNA reads as TGTGCAAGTCGCTTAGCGCGGAATATCACCTACGAGCAGTACTTC. This translates into CASRLARNITYEQYF.

This chain links TRBV5-1 with TRBJ1-6; 9 nucleotides align to TRBD1. J gave up 6 bases and V 5 bases, and 3 bases lay outside the gene matches. The length of the CDR3 is 14 residues. Germline V gene sequence: CDR1 SGHRS, CDR2 YFSETQ. In DNA, the CDR3 is TGCGCCAGCAGGACGGGACAGGGTAATTCACCCCTCCACTTT. Translation gives CASRTGQGNSPLHF.

J is TRBJ2-7 and V is TRBV5-4; D may be TRBD1 (6 bases). This CDR3 has 17 amino acids. Trimming took 0 bases from V and 4 from J, leaving 20 bases between them. Germline V CDR1 and CDR2: SGHNT, YYREEE (reference sequence). This CDR3 is CASSLVLWGREGYEQYF. CDR3 DNA: TGTGCCAGCAGCTTGGTTCTTTGGGGGCGCGAGGGATACGAGCAGTACTTC.

This rearrangement joins TRBV6-1 to TRBJ1-2; possibly TRBD1 for D (5 bases). The V gene lost 0 bases and the J gene lost 4 bases, with 12 bases spanning the gap. The V gene's germline CDR1 is MNHNS and CDR2 SASEGT. CDR3 length: 15 residues. CDR3 DNA sequence: TGTGCCAGCAGTGAAGCAGACCATCAGGGCTATGGCTACACCTTC. It specifies CASSEADHQGYGYTF.

The chain couples TRBV11-2 to TRBJ2-2; 9 nucleotides line up with TRBD1. The CDR3 totals 16 residues. V was clipped by 5 bases and J by 5 bases; unmatched bases: 9. The germline V gene has CDR1 SGHAT and CDR2 FQNNGV. CDR3 loop: CASSRTGGAGTGELFF. The CDR3 bases are TGTGCCAGCAGCCGAACAGGGGGCGCGGGGACCGGGGAGCTGTTTTTT.

V gene TRBV4-1 combines with J gene TRBJ2-1; a weak D match, TRBD2 (5 bases). This CDR3 region has 18 residues. V gave up 0 bases and J gave up 1 base, with 16 bases separating them. Germline lookup yields CDR1 MGHRA and CDR2 YSYEKL. In DNA, the CDR3 is TGCGCCAGCAGCCAAGATTACGGGATCCCTCGTTCCTACAATGAGCAGTTCTTC. It is translated as CASSQDYGIPRSYNEQFF.

Comments on this clone: Different DNA sequences within this sample yield the same CDR3. This chain links TRBV5-1 with TRBJ2-2, with 8 bases aligning to TRBD1. The germline V gene has CDR1 SGHRS and CDR2 YFSETQ. Trimming took 0 bases from V and 6 from J; bases not matched to a gene: 1. The CDR3 covers 14 residues. Here the CDR3 DNA reads TGCGCCAGCAGCTTGGTACAGGGGGCCGGGGAGCTGTTTTTT. Translated, it gives CASSLVQGAGELFF.

The chain links TRBV18 to TRBJ2-3; TRBD2 aligns across 12 bases. The CDR3 length is 14 residues. The V gene's germline CDR1 is KGHSH and CDR2 LQKENI. Trimming cost V 8 bases and J 3 bases; bases outside gene matches: 3. This CDR3 reads CASAGLAGTDTQYF. The CDR3 nucleotides read TGTGCCAGCGCGGGACTAGCGGGTACAGATACGCAGTATTTT.

The chain combines TRBV29-1 with TRBJ2-1; possibly TRBD2 for D (6 bases). The V gene's germline CDR1 is SQVTM and CDR2 ANQGSEA. The V and J ends lost 6 bases and 7 bases respectively, with 16 bases between them. The CDR3 loop spans 13 amino acids. The DNA for the CDR3 is TGCAGCGTCCTGTCGGGAGTAAATAATGAGCAGTTCTTC. Protein product: CSVLSGVNNEQFF.

This clone was seen only a few times. The CDR3 DNA reads as TGCGCCAGCAGCTTGGAGCCGGGTTGGCGAAACACTGAAGCTTTCTTT. The encoded protein is CASSLEPGWRNTEAFF. The chain recombines TRBV5-1 with TRBJ1-1; no reliable D call. V was shortened by 0 bases and J by 2 bases, with 14 bases between the two germline ends. Germline assignment: CDR1 SGHRS and CDR2 YFSETQ. There are 16 residues in the CDR3. Variable domain in full (rest from reference TRBV5-1 and TRBJ1-1): KAGVTQTPRYLIKTRGQQVTLSCSPISGHRSVSWYQQTPGQGLQFLFEYFSETQRNKGNFPGRFSGRQFSNSRSEMNVSTLELGDSALYLCASSLEPGWRNTEAFFGQGTRLTVV.

The chain couples TRBV6-5 to TRBJ2-3; 11 bases fit TRBD2. Per the germline V gene, CDR1 is MNHEY and CDR2 is SVGAGI. V dropped 0 bases and J dropped 2; count of bases not matched to a gene: 1. This CDR3 region has 16 residues. The CDR3 DNA reads TGTGCCAGCAGTTACTCGGGACTAGCGGCCACAGATACGCAGTATTTT. Translating it yields CASSYSGLAATDTQYF.

The gene calls are TRBV9 and TRBJ2-7; D remains ambiguous. This CDR3 has 11 residues. Trimming removed 5 bases at V and 2 bases at J, with 5 bases between. The germline V gene has CDR1 SGDLS and CDR2 YYNGEE. The CDR3 coding sequence is TGTGCCAGCAGTTCCGCCTACGAGCAGTACTTC. As protein: CASSSAYEQYF.

This chain connects TRBV19 to TRBJ1-5; tentatively, D is TRBD1 (5 bases). Germline CDR1 and CDR2: LNHDA and SQIVND (reference sequence). The V gene lost 3 bases and the J gene lost 2 bases, with 11 bases spanning the gap. This CDR3 contains 15 residues. The CDR3 loop reads CASSIQGVGNQPQHF. DNA of the CDR3: TGTGCCAGTAGTATTCAGGGTGTGGGCAATCAGCCCCAGCATTTT.

This clone has only a few counts. The chain carries TRBV6-4 and TRBJ2-3; 11 bases match TRBD2. Trimming at V came to 4 bases and at J to 4 bases, leaving 4 bases not matched to a gene. Germline-derived CDR1 and CDR2 are MRHNA and SNTAGT. The CDR3 length is 15 residues. The CDR3 DNA reads TGTGCCAGCAGTGTGGTAGCGGGGGGGCCAGATACGCAGTATTTT. It specifies CASSVVAGGPDTQYF.

This clone was seen once. In DNA form, the CDR3 reads TGTGCCAGCAGCCCATATAAGTCGGTAAAAGATACGCAGTATTTT. Translated: CASSPYKSVKDTQYF. The chain carries TRBV7-9 and TRBJ2-3; D not resolved. The CDR3 covers 15 residues. V lost 5 bases, J lost 5 bases, and 17 bases lay in between. The germline gives CDR1 SEHNR, CDR2 FQNEAQ (reference sequence).

This clone was seen once. The V gene is TRBV6-5, the J gene TRBJ2-7; 8 nucleotides agree with TRBD2. After removal of 4 bases from V and 0 bases from J, the junction contained 2 bases not matched to a gene. Looked up from germline, CDR1 is MNHEY and CDR2 is SVGAGI. The CDR3 length is 14 residues. CDR3 loop: CASSLAGSSYEQYF. As DNA, the CDR3 is TGTGCCAGCAGTTTAGCGGGGAGCTCCTACGAGCAGTACTTC.

V is TRBV6-1 and J is TRBJ2-1; D may be TRBD1 (5 bases). CDR1 MNHNS and CDR2 SASEGT come from the germline V gene. The length of the CDR3 is 15 residues. V was trimmed by 0 bases and J by 4 bases, leaving 10 bases between them. CDR3 nucleotide sequence: TGTGCCAGCAGTGAAGCGGGGCGATTTTACAATGAGCAGTTCTTC. Translating gives CASSEAGRFYNEQFF.